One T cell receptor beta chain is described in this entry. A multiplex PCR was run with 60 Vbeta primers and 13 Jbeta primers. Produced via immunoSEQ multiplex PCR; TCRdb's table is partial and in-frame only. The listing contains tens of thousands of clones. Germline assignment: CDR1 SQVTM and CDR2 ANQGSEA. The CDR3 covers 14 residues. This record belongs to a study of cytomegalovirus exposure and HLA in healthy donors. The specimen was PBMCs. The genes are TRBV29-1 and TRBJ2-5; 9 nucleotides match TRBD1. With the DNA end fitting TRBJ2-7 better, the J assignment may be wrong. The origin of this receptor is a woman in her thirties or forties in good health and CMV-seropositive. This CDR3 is CSAQGGTGKDEQYF. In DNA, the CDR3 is TGCAGCGCCCAAGGGGGGACAGGGAAGGACGAGCAGTACTTC.